These 14 T cell receptor beta chains share one sample of origin, sequenced in a study of cytomegalovirus exposure and HLA in healthy donors. Researchers ran the PCR with 60 Vbeta and 13 Jbeta primers. The repertoire was sequenced with immunoSEQ multiplex PCR; TCRdb's copy has only in-frame clones and lacks some. The sample has about 150,000 clones, 76% seen once. Sequencing input: PBMCs. These receptors all come from a man aged 35 to 55 in good health and CMV-seronegative.

J is TRBJ2-7 and V is TRBV4-2, with D perhaps matching TRBD2 (5 bases). This CDR3 has 14 residues. V was cut by 3 bases and J by 6 bases, with 15 bases left in between. Per germline, CDR1 LGHNA and CDR2 YNFKEQ. The CDR3 sequence is CASSQDLGLVEQYF. In DNA, the CDR3 is TGTGCCAGCAGCCAGGACTTGGGTCTCGTCGAGCAGTACTTC.

The V and J genes are TRBV30 and TRBJ1-2, with D possibly matching TRBD1 (6 bases). Trimming shortened V by 3 bases and J by 4 bases, and 24 bases separated the two germline ends. The CDR3 extends over 17 amino acids. Germline CDR1 and CDR2: GTSNPN and SVGIG (reference sequence). The CDR3 reads CAWRLTGPGGSAYGYTF. In nucleotides, the CDR3 is TGTGCCTGGAGACTTACTGGGCCGGGGGGCTCTGCCTATGGCTACACCTTC.

The V call is TRBV19, the J call TRBJ1-5; TRBD1 matches 10 bases. The ends lost 7 bases at V and 6 bases at J; junction bases unmatched: 6. The CDR3 loop spans 14 amino acids. Germline V gene sequence: CDR1 LNHDA, CDR2 SQIVND (reference sequence). CDR3 residues: CASTMTGGGQPQHF. DNA for the CDR3: TGTGCCAGTACCATGACAGGGGGCGGTCAGCCCCAGCATTTT.

The V and J genes are TRBV30 and TRBJ2-2; 7 positions match TRBD1. Germline CDR1 is GTSNPN and CDR2 is SVGIG (reference sequence). CDR3 length equals 14 residues. V was clipped by 8 bases and J by 4 bases; unmatched bases: 10. The CDR3 sequence: CAGTAALSTGELFF. In nucleotides, the CDR3 is TGTGCCGGGACAGCGGCTTTGAGCACCGGGGAGCTGTTTTTT.

J is TRBJ2-1 and V is TRBV10-3; TRBD2 matches at 9 bases. The CDR3 runs 16 residues. Germline V lookup: CDR1 ENHRY, CDR2 SYGVKD. V lost 4 bases to trimming and J lost 2 bases; unmatched junction nucleotides: 6. The CDR3 protein is CAISGQASGAYNEQFF. CDR3 bases: TGTGCCATCAGTGGACAGGCTAGCGGGGCCTACAATGAGCAGTTCTTC.

The chain has TRBV5-6 and TRBJ1-4; TRBD1 matches 12 bases. Germline CDR1 reads SGHDT; CDR2 reads YYEEEE. With V trimmed by 6 bases and J by 8 bases, 17 bases remained unmatched. This CDR3 has 18 residues. The CDR3 DNA is TGTGCCAGCACCACGACCGGGACAGGGGGCGCTTTCGGCGAAAAACTGTTTTTT. Its protein product is CASTTTGTGGAFGEKLFF.

The rearrangement uses TRBV7-3 and TRBJ2-3; 7 nucleotides align to TRBD2. The CDR3 has 15 amino acids. Germline loops: CDR1 SGHTA, CDR2 FQGTGA. J gave up 1 base and V 4 bases, and 5 bases lay outside the gene matches. CDR3 nucleotides: TGTGCCAGCAGCTCCGGACTAGATGGCACAGATACGCAGTATTTT. Its translation is CASSSGLDGTDTQYF.

The chain is built from TRBV28 and TRBJ1-1; D might be TRBD1 (5 bases). Trimming stripped 4 bases from V and 8 bases from J, with 8 bases between. The CDR3 is 11 amino acids. The germline gives CDR1 MDHEN, CDR2 SYDVKM. Here the CDR3 reads CASSSHREAFF. The CDR3 DNA sequence: TGTGCCAGCAGTTCCCACAGGGAAGCTTTCTTT.

The chain has TRBV7-9 and TRBJ2-3; unclear D gene. CDR3 length: 14 residues. Trimming removed 1 base from V and 5 bases from J, with 10 bases in between. The germline V gene has CDR1 SEHNR and CDR2 FQNEAQ (reference sequence). The DNA for the CDR3 is TGTGCCAGCAGCTTAGTAGCTGAGGTAGATACGCAGTATTTT. Its protein is CASSLVAEVDTQYF.

This clone was seen more than once but under ten times. This chain uses TRBV4-3 with TRBJ2-1, with D tentatively TRBD2 (6 bases). The CDR3 runs to 15 residues. Trimming stripped 0 bases from V and 4 bases from J, with 10 bases between. Germline V gene sequence: CDR1 LGHNA, CDR2 YSLEER. The CDR3 loop reads CASSQDPGVYNEQFF. DNA of the CDR3: TGCGCCAGCAGCCAAGATCCGGGAGTGTACAATGAGCAGTTCTTC.

The rearrangement joins TRBV2 to TRBJ2-7; 9 nucleotides match TRBD1. V was clipped by 5 bases and J by 1 base; unmatched bases: 6. This CDR3 has 15 amino acids. Germline assignment: CDR1 SNHLY and CDR2 FYNNEI. CDR3 region: CASSIQGAGSYEQYF. CDR3 in DNA: TGTGCCAGCAGTATACAGGGGGCTGGGTCCTACGAGCAGTACTTC.

The rearrangement links TRBV29-1 to TRBJ1-3; a possible D gene is TRBD1 (5 bases). This CDR3 contains 14 residues. Germline assignment: CDR1 SQVTM and CDR2 ANQGSEA. Trimming cost V 6 bases and J 4 bases, with 16 bases left between them. The CDR3 nucleotides are TGCAGCGTCCAAGTGGGGGGACGGGGAAACACCATATATTTT. This encodes CSVQVGGRGNTIYF.

The CDR3 spells CASSSGTGGYGTEAFF. DNA of the CDR3: TGTGCCAGCAGTTCCGGGACAGGGGGCTATGGCACTGAAGCTTTCTTT. This chain links TRBV5-4 with TRBJ1-1, with 12 bases fitting TRBD1. Trimming at V came to 5 bases and at J to 4 bases, leaving 9 bases not matched to a gene. The CDR3 loop spans 16 amino acids. Germline assignment: CDR1 SGHNT and CDR2 YYREEE (reference sequence). The full variable domain, with the rest looked up from reference TRBV5-4 and TRBJ1-1, is ETGVTQSPTHLIKTRGQQVTLRCSSQSGHNTVSWYQQALGQGPQFIFQYYREEENGRGNFPPRFSGLQFPNYSSELNVNALELDDSALYLCASSSGTGGYGTEAFFGQGTRLTVV.

The J gene is TRBJ1-1, the V gene TRBV9; a weak D match, TRBD1 (5 bases). The CDR3 length is 16 residues. Trimming shortened V by 3 bases and J by 0 bases, and 15 bases separated the two germline ends. Germline CDR1 and CDR2: SGDLS and YYNGEE. The CDR3 region is CASSADSGWMNTEAFF. CDR3 coding DNA: TGTGCCAGCAGCGCCGACAGTGGGTGGATGAACACTGAAGCTTTCTTT.